The following is a T cell receptor (beta chain) sequence with its context. Data came from immunoSEQ multiplex PCR; TCRdb stores just in-frame clones and leaves some out. Found here are about 190,000 clones, about 89% of them singletons; the top ten hold less than 3%. The record originates from a study of T cell responses to AZD1222 COVID-19 vaccine. The CDR3 consists of 16 residues. Per the germline V gene, CDR1 is MNHNS and CDR2 is SASEGT. Trimming at V came to 3 bases and at J to 1 base, leaving 8 bases not matched to a gene. The chain combines TRBV6-1 with TRBJ1-1, with 7 bases lining up with TRBD1. Sequencing was performed on peripheral blood, taken on day 0 of MenACWY control vaccination. The sequence derives from an adult in good health. CDR3 loop: CASSDPGTDRNTEAFF. For the CDR3, the DNA is TGTGCCAGCAGTGACCCCGGGACAGACCGGAACACTGAAGCTTTCTTT.